What follows is one T cell receptor beta chain and its context. The antigen remains undetermined. These data belong to a study of cytomegalovirus exposure and HLA in healthy donors. Study overall: Within an early data release were about 85 million unique TCRs drawn from HLA-typed donors. Whole-study results and caveats: Many donors carried some public TCRs, although rarity characterized most TCR sequences. Researchers had no immune exposure information except CMV serostatus available.

It was with 60 Vbeta and 13 Jbeta primers that the PCR ran. The assay was immunoSEQ multiplex PCR, and TCRdb's table has in-frame clones only and misses some. Its clone listing holds 75,000 to 95,000 clones. Donors showed nominal health when sampled, although they likely had unrecorded immune exposures. The V end lost 3 bases, the J end lost 0 bases, and 6 bases lay between the germline ends. The germline gives CDR1 LGHNA, CDR2 YNFKEQ. This CDR3 comprises 13 residues. The rearrangement links TRBV4-2 to TRBJ2-7; D is perhaps TRBD2 (6 bases). The receptor was derived from a woman aged 55-70 years in good health and CMV-seronegative. The specimen sequenced was PBMCs. For the CDR3, the DNA is TGTGCCAGCAGCCACGGGAGCTCCTACGAGCAGTACTTC. Translating it yields CASSHGSSYEQYF.